These T cell receptor beta chains were read from a single sample in a study of T-cell memory formation after mild COVID-19. One entry per CDR3 protein, called by TCRdb with MiXCR from the 5' RACE reads. The sample holds hundreds of thousands of distinct CDR3 sequences; 16% are singletons and the top ten take roughly 24%. Sequencing used PBMCs or a T cell subset sorted from them (not recorded which). All receptors come from a man aged 18 to 30 who had mild COVID-19 (a few samples of this study predate the infection). Cell type and time point are not known. Both conserved end residues are part of each CDR3. Fields, in order: D gene, V gene, clone size, J gene, CDR3 DNA, CDR3 protein. A D gene is named only where the DNA matches it firmly. Not all rows give a size; the values are once, few, many and, for expanded clones, a class.

TRBD2	TRBV5-1	NA	TRBJ2-1	TGCGCCAGCAGCTTGGCCGGGGGGTTGGCTGAGCAGTTCTTC	CASSLAGGLAEQFF
NA	TRBV7-2	many	TRBJ1-2	TGTGCCAGCAGCTTCCCCCAGGGGACCCTTGACACCTTC	CASSFPQGTLDTF
TRBD1	TRBV4-1	many	TRBJ2-3	TGCGCCAGCAGCCAAGATGACAGGGGCACAGATACGCAGTATTTT	CASSQDDRGTDTQYF
TRBD1	TRBV30	NA	TRBJ2-7	TGTGCCTGGAGTTTACAGGGGGCCTCCGAGCAGTACTTC	CAWSLQGASEQYF
NA	TRBV7-9	NA	TRBJ1-2	TGTGCCAGCAGCTTAGGTTCGAACCCCGCCGCCTATGGCTACACCTTC	CASSLGSNPAAYGYTF
NA	TRBV30	NA	TRBJ1-4	TGTGCCTGGGCGATGGGGTCGGGTGGGAAACTGTTTTTT	CAWAMGSGGKLFF
TRBD1	TRBV12-3/TRBV12-4	many	TRBJ2-5	TGTGCCAGCAGTTTCCCGGACAGGGGAGAGACCCAGTACTTC	CASSFPDRGETQYF
NA	TRBV7-2	once	TRBJ1-6	TGTGCCAGCAGCCCAACCTGGACAAATAATTCACCCCTCCACTTT	CASSPTWTNNSPLHF
NA	TRBV18	NA	TRBJ2-1	TGTGCCAGCTCACCACTGGGGTTTCCGGACAATGAGCAGTTCTTC	CASSPLGFPDNEQFF
NA	TRBV15	NA	TRBJ2-7	TGTGCCACCAGCAGAGGAGGGAAGGGCTACGAGCAGTACTTC	CATSRGGKGYEQYF
NA	TRBV3-1	once	TRBJ2-1	TGTGCCAGCAGCCAAGCCGGCCCTGGGATCAACAATGAGCAGTTCTTC	CASSQAGPGINNEQFF
NA	TRBV5-1	many	TRBJ2-1	TGCGCCAGCAGCTTGGTTGGAGGGGGGGCGCCCAATGAGCAGTTCTTC	CASSLVGGGAPNEQFF
NA	TRBV29-1	NA	TRBJ1-2	TGCAGCGTTGAAGACGGAGGGAACTATGGCTACACCTTC	CSVEDGGNYGYTF
NA	TRBV11-2	few	TRBJ2-3	TGTGCCAGCAGCTTTTCGTGGGGGGGCACAGATACGCAGTATTTT	CASSFSWGGTDTQYF
TRBD2	TRBV7-9	NA	TRBJ2-1	TGTGCCAGCAGACTAGCGGAAGAGACCGAGCAGTTCTTC	CASRLAEETEQFF
NA	TRBV7-2	many	TRBJ1-6	TGTGCCAGCAGCTTAGCTTCAGGGGCAGGGTCACCCCTCCACTTT	CASSLASGAGSPLHF
NA	TRBV4-3	NA	TRBJ2-7	TGCGCCAGCAGCCAAGAGGACAGTTTCTCCTACGAGCAGTACTTC	CASSQEDSFSYEQYF
TRBD2	TRBV2	NA	TRBJ2-3	TGTGCCAGCAGTGCGCGGGCGGGGGAGTCAGATACGCAGTATTTT	CASSARAGESDTQYF
NA	TRBV28	NA	TRBJ2-7	TGTGCCAGCTTCGGGGGTGGGACCTACGAGCAGTACTTC	CASFGGGTYEQYF
NA	TRBV6-6	many	TRBJ2-5	TGTGCCAGCAGTTGGTCGGGGGAAGAGACCCAGTACTTC	CASSWSGEETQYF
NA	TRBV29-1	many	TRBJ1-1	TGCAGCGTTGTAAGAGGGGGGGTGAACACTGAAGCTTTCTTT	CSVVRGGVNTEAFF
NA	TRBV7-9	many	TRBJ2-2	TGTGCCAGCAGCCCAGGGAACGGGGAGCTGTTTTTT	CASSPGNGELFF
TRBD2	TRBV7-2	few	TRBJ2-5	TGTGCCAGCAGCTTATTCTCTAGCGGGGGAGAGACCCAGTACTTC	CASSLFSSGGETQYF
TRBD2	TRBV3-1	NA	TRBJ2-2	TGTGCCAGCAGCCAGCGGGGGGGCACCGGGGAGCTGTTTTTT	CASSQRGGTGELFF
TRBD2	TRBV11-2	NA	TRBJ2-2	TGTGCCAGCAGCTCCTTGCGGGGGGGTTACACCGGGGAGCTGTTTTTT	CASSSLRGGYTGELFF
NA	TRBV14	NA	TRBJ1-3	TGTGCCAGCAGCCAAAGAGGGGACTCGGGAAACACCATATATTTT	CASSQRGDSGNTIYF
TRBD1	TRBV5-4	NA	TRBJ2-3	TGTGCCAGCCGAAATGTAGCTCGGGACAGGCACACAGATACGCAGTATTTT	CASRNVARDRHTDTQYF
TRBD2	TRBV4-2	NA	TRBJ2-7	TGTGCCAGCAGCCATTCTAGCGGGGGGGTTTACGAGCAGTACTTC	CASSHSSGGVYEQYF
NA	TRBV2	few	TRBJ2-1	TGTGCCAGCAGTGAGCCTAGCTATCCTCATGCTGAGCAGTTCTTC	CASSEPSYPHAEQFF
TRBD1	TRBV7-6	many	TRBJ2-5	TGTGCCAGCAACCACATCCGGGACAGAGGATACAGGGAGACCCAGTACTTC	CASNHIRDRGYRETQYF
TRBD1	TRBV7-2	few	TRBJ2-5	TGTGCCAGCAGCTTAGCGGCGGCAGGGGGACGAGAGACCCAGTACTTC	CASSLAAAGGRETQYF
NA	TRBV6-2/TRBV6-3	NA	TRBJ2-3	TGTGCCAGCAGTTCCTTTAGAGATACGCAGTATTTT	CASSSFRDTQYF
NA	TRBV4-1	few	TRBJ1-5	TGCGCCAGCAGCCCCGGGACACCCAGGAGCAATCAGCCCCAGCATTTT	CASSPGTPRSNQPQHF